What follows are 13 T cell receptor beta chains derived from one specimen sequenced in a study of blood T cell repertoires in COVID-19. Generated by immunoSEQ multiplex PCR, the TCRdb table keeps only in-frame clones and is missing some. This repertoire shows nearly 350,000 clones, 91% found once; its top ten account for less than 3.5%. The sequenced sample was peripheral blood. These TCRs come from a woman under 30 who had recovered from COVID-19.

The rearrangement uses TRBV25-1 and TRBJ1-4; D may be TRBD1 (6 bases). Germline values: CDR1 MGHDK, CDR2 SYGVNS. The V and J ends lost 6 bases and 7 bases respectively, with 15 bases between them. This CDR3 comprises 14 residues. CDR3 protein: CASSATGNAEKLFF. The DNA for the CDR3 is TGTGCCAGCAGCGCTACAGGGAACGCTGAAAAACTGTTTTTT.

This sequence joins TRBV7-9 and TRBJ2-5, with 9 bases that match TRBD2. The germline gives CDR1 SEHNR, CDR2 FQNEAQ (reference sequence). The CDR3 runs 15 residues. J was trimmed by 1 base and V by 2 bases; bases with no gene match: 2. CDR3 in amino acids: CASSLLAGAQETQYF. CDR3 bases: TGTGCCAGCAGCTTATTAGCGGGAGCCCAAGAGACCCAGTACTTC.

This clone showed up just once. The chain has TRBV7-2 and TRBJ2-3; possibly TRBD1 for D (6 bases). The CDR3 contains 18 residues. Germline V gene sequence: CDR1 SGHTA, CDR2 FQGNSA. Trimming took off 5 bases at V and 0 bases at J, with 21 bases between the two ends. For the CDR3, the DNA is TGTGCCAGCAGCCACTATTCGACAGGTTTTCCTAGCACAGATACGCAGTATTTT. Its translation is CASSHYSTGFPSTDTQYF.

About this clone itself: Mismatch with germline at one junction end may stem from a read error. The chain couples TRBV20-1 to TRBJ1-1, with TRBD1 as a possible D gene (6 bases). The length of the CDR3 is 10 residues. CDR1 is DFQATT and CDR2 is SNEGSKA in the germline V gene (reference sequence). The CDR3 protein is CFRGGTEAFF. The CDR3 DNA is TGTTTTAGAGGGGGCACTGAAGCTTTCTTT.

CDR3 bases: TGTGCCAGTACCGATACAGTAGAAGCTTTCTTT. It encodes CASTDTVEAFF. This sequence joins TRBV19 and TRBJ1-1, with D hard to call. Trimming removed 7 bases at V and 8 bases at J, with 11 bases between. The CDR3 loop spans 11 amino acids. Germline CDR1 is LNHDA and CDR2 is SQIVND (reference sequence). Based on the CDR3 plus reference TRBV19 and TRBJ1-1, the full variable domain is DGGITQSPKYLFRKEGQNVTLSCEQNLNHDAMYWYRQDPGQGLRLIYYSQIVNDFQKGDIAEGYSVSREKKESFPLTVTSAQKNPTAFYLCASTDTVEAFFGQGTRLTVV.

This chain uses TRBV4-1 with TRBJ1-2, with 7 bases matching TRBD1. The CDR3 totals 16 residues. CDR1 and CDR2 (germline): MGHRA, YSYEKL. The junction had 16 bases not matched to a gene; V was cut back by 7 bases and J by 5 bases. The CDR3 DNA sequence: TGCGCCAGCAACCCTGACCCCTCTAGACAGGGATATGGCTACACCTTC. Residues: CASNPDPSRQGYGYTF.

The chain couples TRBV4-1 to TRBJ2-3, with D possibly being TRBD1 (6 bases). The CDR3 has 15 amino acids. Germline values: CDR1 MGHRA, CDR2 YSYEKL. The V gene lost 4 bases and the J gene lost 0 bases, with 11 bases spanning the gap. This CDR3 reads CASSLQGRSTDTQYF. DNA of the CDR3: TGCGCCAGCAGCCTCCAGGGGAGAAGCACAGATACGCAGTATTTT.

V is TRBV12-3 or TRBV12-4 and J is TRBJ2-7; TRBD1 is a possible D gene (7 bases). The CDR3 is made up of 13 amino acids. Trimming took off 11 bases at V and 7 bases at J, with 21 bases between the two ends. CDR3 in amino acids: CAQGVAAPLEQYV. As DNA, the CDR3 is TGTGCCCAGGGGGTAGCGGCCCCTCTTGAGCAGTACGTC.

The chain joins TRBV9 to TRBJ1-4; unclear D gene. This CDR3 has 15 amino acids. Germline-derived CDR1 and CDR2 are SGDLS and YYNGEE. Trimming shortened V by 2 bases and J by 0 bases, and 8 bases separated the two germline ends. The CDR3 is CASSVGGTTNEKLFF. The CDR3 DNA is TGTGCCAGCAGCGTCGGAGGGACAACTAATGAAAAACTGTTTTTT.

This clone has a single count. This chain joins TRBV30 and TRBJ1-2; D is unresolved. This CDR3 has 15 residues. V was pared by 1 base and J by 0 bases, with 12 bases between. Looked up from germline, CDR1 is GTSNPN and CDR2 is SVGIG (reference sequence). The CDR3 sequence is CAWSDLGRANYGYTF. CDR3 DNA sequence: TGTGCCTGGAGTGACTTGGGGAGAGCTAACTATGGCTACACCTTC.

This clone was seen a handful of times. V gene TRBV7-9 combines with J gene TRBJ2-2, with a weak D call TRBD2 (5 bases). This CDR3 spans 15 amino acids. Germline V lookup: CDR1 SEHNR, CDR2 FQNEAQ (reference sequence). V lost 1 base to trimming and J lost 4 bases, with 10 bases between them. The CDR3 DNA is TGTGCCAGCAGCTTAGGTGTAACTAGCACCGGGGAGCTGTTTTTT. Translation: CASSLGVTSTGELFF. Looking up the rest from reference TRBV7-9 and TRBJ2-2 gives the full variable domain: DTGVSQNPRHKITKRGQNVTFRCDPISEHNRLYWYRQTLGQGPEFLTYFQNEAQLEKSRLLSDRFSAERPKGSFSTLEIQRTEQGDSAMYLCASSLGVTSTGELFFGEGSRLTVL.

The CDR3 protein is CASSPPSSYEQYV. Here the CDR3 DNA reads TGTGCCAGCTCACCACCGAGCTCCTACGAGCAGTACGTC. The J gene is TRBJ2-7, the V gene TRBV18; D is ambiguous. Germline values: CDR1 KGHSH, CDR2 LQKENI. The CDR3 totals 13 residues. Trimming left V 0 bases short and J 0 bases short, with 3 bases between.

The chain employs TRBV7-8 and TRBJ2-1, with D perhaps matching TRBD2 (6 bases). Trimming stripped 0 bases from V and 6 bases from J, with 12 bases between. The CDR3 is made up of 15 amino acids. Germline V gives CDR1 SGHVS, CDR2 FQNEAQ. The CDR3 nucleotides are TGTGCCAGCAGCTTAGCCGGGAGCGTTGGCAATGAGCAGTTCTTC. It encodes CASSLAGSVGNEQFF.